This TCR beta chain was sequenced during a study of technical replicates of blood from several donors. The protocol was immunoSEQ multiplex PCR, while the TCRdb copy is restricted to in-frame clones and leaves out a portion. The data show about 80,000 clones, roughly 90% seen once. The CDR3 spans 20 residues. CDR1 and CDR2 from the germline V gene are LGHNA and YNFKEQ. J gave up 7 bases and V 1 base, and 24 bases lay outside the gene matches. The chain is built from TRBV4-2 and TRBJ2-7; 8 nucleotides agree with TRBD2. Source material: T cells isolated from PBMCs. This receptor was taken from a human donor in good health. CDR3 sequence reads: CASSQGILRGRAGLGREQYF. The CDR3, as DNA: TGTGCCAGCAGCCAAGGAATCTTAAGGGGTCGGGCGGGACTAGGACGGGAGCAGTACTTC.